This is a list of T cell receptor beta chains from one sample in a study of blood T cell repertoires in COVID-19. Profiling relied on immunoSEQ multiplex PCR, and the TCRdb table lists in-frame clones only, not all of them. This sample has over 110,000 clones, with over 70% found just once. Sequenced sample: peripheral blood. These receptors all stem from a woman aged 55-69 years with acute or convalescent COVID-19. Both conserved end residues are part of each CDR3. The D gene is left open where the match is weak. The size entry is marked missing in some rows and otherwise reads once, few, many or a size class.

CDR3	DNA	V	D	size	J
CASSPQTSGTPSTDTQYF	TGTGCCAGCAGCCCGCAGACTAGCGGGACTCCTAGCACAGATACGCAGTATTTT	TRBV3-1/TRBV3-2	TRBD2	-	TRBJ2-3
CASSLDLGGSSYNEQFF	TGTGCCAGCAGCTTAGATCTCGGTGGGAGTTCCTACAATGAGCAGTTCTTC	TRBV11-3	-	few	TRBJ2-1
CASWETGREQFF	TGTGCCAGCTGGGAAACAGGACGTGAGCAGTTCTTC	TRBV2	-	-	TRBJ2-1
CASSPSDRNNEQFF	TGTGCCAGCTCACCCTCCGACAGAAACAATGAGCAGTTCTTC	TRBV18	-	once	TRBJ2-1
CASSPWGLAYEQYF	TGTGCCAGCAGCCCCTGGGGCCTAGCCTACGAGCAGTACTTC	TRBV3-1/TRBV3-2	-	once	TRBJ2-7
CASSSETGTSFSEQYF	TGTGCCAGCAGCTCAGAAACCGGGACTAGCTTTTCCGAGCAGTACTTC	TRBV7-9	TRBD2	-	TRBJ2-7
CASSFDRGTGELFF	TGTGCCAGCAGCTTCGACAGGGGCACCGGGGAGCTGTTTTTT	TRBV5-6	TRBD1	-	TRBJ2-2
CASSPTQGAFYEQYF	TGTGCCAGCTCACCGACCCAGGGGGCTTTCTACGAGCAGTACTTC	TRBV18	TRBD1	-	TRBJ2-7
CASSLTGTSGTDTQYF	TGTGCCAGTAGTCTCACCGGGACTAGCGGTACAGATACGCAGTATTTT	TRBV19	TRBD2	-	TRBJ2-3
CASSRDRSSTDTQYF	TGTGCCAGCTCACGAGACAGGAGCAGCACAGATACGCAGTATTTT	TRBV18	-	-	TRBJ2-3
CASRLGSGETQYF	TGTGCCAGCAGGTTGGGCTCGGGGGAGACCCAGTACTTC	TRBV12-3/TRBV12-4	-	-	TRBJ2-5
CAISSDRGWKLFF	TGTGCCATCAGTTCGGACAGGGGATGGAAACTGTTTTTT	TRBV10-3	TRBD1	-	TRBJ1-4
CASSIGGAGYTF	TGTGCCAGTAGTATAGGTGGGGCTGGCTACACCTTC	TRBV19	-	-	TRBJ1-2
CASSTRTGWRDEQYF	TGTGCCAGCAGTACACGGACAGGATGGAGGGACGAGCAGTACTTC	TRBV27	-	-	TRBJ2-7
CASSHTTSGAYEQYF	TGTGCCAGCAGCCACACGACTAGCGGGGCCTACGAGCAGTACTTC	TRBV7-9	TRBD2	-	TRBJ2-7
CASSLIGSEETQYF	TGCGCCAGCAGCTTGATTGGCTCAGAAGAGACCCAGTACTTC	TRBV5-1	-	-	TRBJ2-5
CASSLSPSGYNYEQYF	TGTGCCAGCAGTTTATCGCCCTCAGGATATAACTACGAGCAGTACTTC	TRBV27	-	-	TRBJ2-7
CASSPRDGDTQYF	TGTGCCAGCAGCCCGCGAGATGGAGATACGCAGTATTTT	TRBV5-8	-	-	TRBJ2-3
CASSQELETLPNSPLHF	TGTGCCAGCAGCCAAGAACTCGAGACATTGCCTAATTCACCCCTCCACTTT	TRBV3-1/TRBV3-2	-	-	TRBJ1-6
CASSPPGQGKNEQYF	TGTGCCAGCTCACCACCGGGACAGGGGAAGAACGAGCAGTACTTC	TRBV18	TRBD1	-	TRBJ2-7
CASSLNRDNSPLHF	TGCGCCAGCAGCTTGAACAGGGACAATTCACCCCTCCACTTT	TRBV5-1	-	-	TRBJ1-6
CASSSSRGYEQYF	TGTGCCAGCAGTTCTAGCAGGGGGTACGAGCAGTACTTC	TRBV27	TRBD1	-	TRBJ2-7
CASSQGPLSYEQYF	TGCGCCAGCAGCCAAGGGCCCCTCTCCTACGAGCAGTACTTC	TRBV4-1	-	-	TRBJ2-7
CASSDFRSGYEQYF	TGCGCCAGCAGTGACTTTAGAAGCGGCTACGAGCAGTACTTC	TRBV10-1	-	-	TRBJ2-7
CASSLGSKTGELFF	TGCGCCAGCAGCTTGGGGTCTAAGACCGGGGAGCTGTTTTTT	TRBV5-1	-	-	TRBJ2-2
CASRNREFYNEQFF	TGTGCCAGTAGGAACAGGGAGTTCTACAATGAGCAGTTCTTC	TRBV19	-	-	TRBJ2-1
CASGTGRINEQFF	TGTGCCAGCGGAACAGGTCGGATAAATGAGCAGTTCTTC	TRBV7-3	-	-	TRBJ2-1
CASTRTGQQSEAFF	TGTGCCAGCACCAGGACAGGGCAGCAATCTGAAGCTTTCTTT	TRBV3-1/TRBV3-2	TRBD1	-	TRBJ1-1
CASSQTGPSPLHF	TGTGCCAGCAGTCAGACAGGGCCGTCACCCCTCCACTTT	TRBV28	TRBD1	-	TRBJ1-6
CASTPGVDYGYTF	TGTGCCAGCACCCCAGGGGTGGATTATGGCTACACCTTC	TRBV6-5	-	-	TRBJ1-2
CASSERGYSGTQETQYF	TGTGCCAGCAGCGAAAGGGGATACAGCGGGACACAAGAGACCCAGTACTTC	TRBV9	-	-	TRBJ2-5
CASSLDRVNTEAFF	TGTGCCAGCAGTTTAGACAGGGTTAACACTGAAGCTTTCTTT	TRBV28	TRBD1	-	TRBJ1-1
CASSGNLAGGYNEQFF	TGTGCCAGCAGCGGGAACTTAGCGGGAGGGTACAATGAGCAGTTCTTC	TRBV9	TRBD2	-	TRBJ2-1
CASSQVTRTGGRELFF	TGTGCCAGCAGCCAAGTAACAAGGACAGGCGGCCGGGAGCTGTTTTTT	TRBV3-1/TRBV3-2	TRBD1	-	TRBJ2-2
CATRLGGGNYGYTF	TGTGCCACCCGGCTTGGGGGGGGTAACTATGGCTACACCTTC	TRBV10-3	-	-	TRBJ1-2
CASSTGETQYF	TGTGCCAGTAGTACAGGGGAGACCCAGTACTTC	TRBV19	-	-	TRBJ2-5
CASSNLVAGGGNEQFF	TGTGCCAGTAGTAATCTGGTAGCGGGAGGGGGAAATGAGCAGTTCTTC	TRBV19	TRBD2	-	TRBJ2-1
CASSLDRWGRGYTF	TGTGCCAGCAGCTTAGACAGGTGGGGAAGAGGCTACACCTTC	TRBV7-9	-	few	TRBJ1-2
CASSPAETGKGAEAFF	TGTGCCAGCTCACCAGCCGAGACAGGAAAAGGCGCTGAAGCTTTCTTT	TRBV18	-	-	TRBJ1-1
CASSEAPPRRFAADTQYF	TGTGCCAGCAGTGAAGCGCCCCCGAGACGTTTTGCGGCAGATACGCAGTATTTT	TRBV6-1	-	-	TRBJ2-3